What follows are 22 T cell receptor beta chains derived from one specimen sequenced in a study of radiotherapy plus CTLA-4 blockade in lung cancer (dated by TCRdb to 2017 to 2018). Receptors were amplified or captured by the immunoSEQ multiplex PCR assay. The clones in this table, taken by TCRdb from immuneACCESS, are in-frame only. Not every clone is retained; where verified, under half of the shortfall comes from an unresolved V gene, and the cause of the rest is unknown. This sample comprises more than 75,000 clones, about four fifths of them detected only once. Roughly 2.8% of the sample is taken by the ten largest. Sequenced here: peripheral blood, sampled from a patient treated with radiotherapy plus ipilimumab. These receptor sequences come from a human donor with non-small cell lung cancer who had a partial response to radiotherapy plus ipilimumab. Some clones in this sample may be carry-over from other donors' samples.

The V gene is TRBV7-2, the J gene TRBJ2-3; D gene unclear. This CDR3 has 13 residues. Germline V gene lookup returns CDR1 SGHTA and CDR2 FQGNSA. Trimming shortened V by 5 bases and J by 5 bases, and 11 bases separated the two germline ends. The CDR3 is CASSDMRKDTQYF. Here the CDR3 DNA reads TGTGCCAGCAGCGACATGAGAAAAGATACGCAGTATTTT.

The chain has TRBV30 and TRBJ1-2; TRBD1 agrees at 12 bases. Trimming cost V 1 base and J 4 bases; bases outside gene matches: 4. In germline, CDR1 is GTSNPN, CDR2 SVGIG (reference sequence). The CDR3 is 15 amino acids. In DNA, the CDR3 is TGTGCCTGGAGTGCGGGGACAGGGGGCTTCTATGGCTACACCTTC. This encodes CAWSAGTGGFYGYTF.

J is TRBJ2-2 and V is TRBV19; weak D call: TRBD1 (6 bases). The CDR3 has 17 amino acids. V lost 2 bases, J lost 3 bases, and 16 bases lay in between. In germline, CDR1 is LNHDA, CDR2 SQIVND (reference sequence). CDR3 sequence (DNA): TGTGCCAGTAGTATACACTGGGGGCAGGGTGACACCGGGGAGCTGTTTTTT. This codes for CASSIHWGQGDTGELFF.

This CDR3 reads CASSREDPNTIYF. Written as DNA, the CDR3 is TGCGCCAGCAGCCGGGAGGACCCTAACACCATATATTTT. The chain employs TRBV5-1 and TRBJ1-3; D ambiguous. The V and J ends lost 4 bases and 7 bases respectively, with 12 bases between them. Per germline, CDR1 SGHRS and CDR2 YFSETQ. This CDR3 has 13 amino acids.

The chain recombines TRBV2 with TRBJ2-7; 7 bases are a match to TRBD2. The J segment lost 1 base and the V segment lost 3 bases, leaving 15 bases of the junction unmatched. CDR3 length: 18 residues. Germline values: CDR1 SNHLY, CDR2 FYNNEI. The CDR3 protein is CASSELTGASGYSYEQYF. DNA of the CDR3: TGTGCCAGCAGTGAGCTGACTGGAGCTAGCGGATATTCCTACGAGCAGTACTTC. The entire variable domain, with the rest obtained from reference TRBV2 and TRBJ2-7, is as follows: EPEVTQTPSHQVTQMGQEVILRCVPISNHLYFYWYRQILGQKVEFLVSFYNNEISEKSEIFDDQFSVERPDGSNFTLKIRSTKLEDSAMYFCASSELTGASGYSYEQYFGPGTRLTVT.

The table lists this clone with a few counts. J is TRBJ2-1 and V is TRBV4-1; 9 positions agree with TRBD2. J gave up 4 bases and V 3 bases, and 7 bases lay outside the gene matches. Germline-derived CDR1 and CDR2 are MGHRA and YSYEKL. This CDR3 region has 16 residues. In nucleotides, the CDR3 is TGCGCCAGCAGCCAGGTTAGACTAGCGGTATACAATGAGCAGTTCTTC. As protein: CASSQVRLAVYNEQFF.

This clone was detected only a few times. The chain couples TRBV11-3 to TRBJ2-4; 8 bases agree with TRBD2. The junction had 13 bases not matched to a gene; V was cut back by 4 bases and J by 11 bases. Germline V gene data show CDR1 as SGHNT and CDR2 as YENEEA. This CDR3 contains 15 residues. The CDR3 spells CASSSQGYGRGFQYF. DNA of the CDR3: TGTGCCAGCAGCTCACAGGGTTACGGGAGGGGTTTTCAGTACTTC.

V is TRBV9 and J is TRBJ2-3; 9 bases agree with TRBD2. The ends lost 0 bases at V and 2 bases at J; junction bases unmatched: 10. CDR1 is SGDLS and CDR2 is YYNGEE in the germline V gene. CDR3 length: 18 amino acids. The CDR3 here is CASSVGGGAGGPTDTQYF. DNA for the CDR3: TGTGCCAGCAGCGTAGGTGGGGGAGCGGGAGGCCCCACAGATACGCAGTATTTT.

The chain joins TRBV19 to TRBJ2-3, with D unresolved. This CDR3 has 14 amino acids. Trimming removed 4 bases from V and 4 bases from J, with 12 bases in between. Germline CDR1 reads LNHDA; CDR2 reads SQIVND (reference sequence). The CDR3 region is CASSRYPTADTQYF. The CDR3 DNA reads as TGTGCCAGTAGTAGATACCCTACCGCAGATACGCAGTATTTT.

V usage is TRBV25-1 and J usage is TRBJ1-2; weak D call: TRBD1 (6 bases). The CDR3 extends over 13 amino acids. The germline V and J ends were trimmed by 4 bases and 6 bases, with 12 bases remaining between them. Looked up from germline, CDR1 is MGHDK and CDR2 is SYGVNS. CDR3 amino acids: CASSVGGRNGYTF. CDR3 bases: TGTGCCAGCAGTGTCGGGGGGCGCAATGGCTACACCTTC.

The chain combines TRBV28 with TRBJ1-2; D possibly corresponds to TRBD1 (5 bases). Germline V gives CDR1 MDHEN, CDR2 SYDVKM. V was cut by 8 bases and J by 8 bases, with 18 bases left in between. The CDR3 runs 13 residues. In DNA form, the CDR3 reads TGTGCCAGCGGCCAGCCTGGGGCTTACGGCTACACCTTC. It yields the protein CASGQPGAYGYTF.

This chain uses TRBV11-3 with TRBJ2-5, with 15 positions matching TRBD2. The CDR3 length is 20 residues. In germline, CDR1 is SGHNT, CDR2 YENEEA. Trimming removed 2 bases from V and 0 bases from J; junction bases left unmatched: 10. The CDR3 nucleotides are TGTGCCAGCAGCTTAACTATTGGGACTAGCGGGGGGCCTAACCAAGAGACCCAGTACTTC. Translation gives CASSLTIGTSGGPNQETQYF.

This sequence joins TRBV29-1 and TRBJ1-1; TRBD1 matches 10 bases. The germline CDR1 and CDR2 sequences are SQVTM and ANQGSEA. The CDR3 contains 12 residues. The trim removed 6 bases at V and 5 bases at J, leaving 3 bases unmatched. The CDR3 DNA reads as TGCAGCGTGGACAGGGGGGAAACTGAAGCTTTCTTT. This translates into CSVDRGETEAFF. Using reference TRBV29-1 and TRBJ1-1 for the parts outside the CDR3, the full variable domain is SAVISQKPSRDICQRGTSLTIQCQVDSQVTMMFWYRQQPGQSLTLIATANQGSEATYESGFVIDKFPISRPNLTFSTLTVSNMSPEDSSIYLCSVDRGETEAFFGQGTRLTVV.

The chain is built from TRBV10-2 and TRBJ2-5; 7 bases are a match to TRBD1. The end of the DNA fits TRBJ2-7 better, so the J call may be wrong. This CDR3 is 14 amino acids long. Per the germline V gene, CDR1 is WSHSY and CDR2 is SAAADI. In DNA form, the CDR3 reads TGCGCCAGCAGAGGGGGACAGTTCTCCTACGAGCAGTACTTC. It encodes CASRGGQFSYEQYF.

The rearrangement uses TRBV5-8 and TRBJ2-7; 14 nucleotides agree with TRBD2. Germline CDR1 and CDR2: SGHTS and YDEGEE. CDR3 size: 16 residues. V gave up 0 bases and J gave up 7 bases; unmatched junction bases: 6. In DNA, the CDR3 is TGTGCCAGCAGCTTGGGGGGACTAGCGGGAGTGGGTGAGCAGTACTTC. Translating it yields CASSLGGLAGVGEQYF.

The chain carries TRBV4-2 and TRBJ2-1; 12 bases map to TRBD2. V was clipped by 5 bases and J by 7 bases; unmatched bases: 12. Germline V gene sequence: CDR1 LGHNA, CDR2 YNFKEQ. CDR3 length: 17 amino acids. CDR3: CASSSSTLAGGQNEQFF. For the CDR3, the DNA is TGTGCCAGCAGCAGCTCCACCCTAGCGGGGGGGCAGAATGAGCAGTTCTTC.

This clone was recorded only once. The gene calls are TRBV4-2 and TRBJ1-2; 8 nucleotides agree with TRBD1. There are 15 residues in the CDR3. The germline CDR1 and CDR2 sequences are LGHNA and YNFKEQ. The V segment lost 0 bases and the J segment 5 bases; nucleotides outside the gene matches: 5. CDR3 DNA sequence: TGTGCCAGCAGCCAAGATCGGAGACAGGGGTATGGCTACACCTTC. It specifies CASSQDRRQGYGYTF.

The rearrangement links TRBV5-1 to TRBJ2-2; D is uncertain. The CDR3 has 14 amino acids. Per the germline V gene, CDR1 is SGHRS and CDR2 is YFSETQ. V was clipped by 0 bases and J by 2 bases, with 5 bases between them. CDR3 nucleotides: TGCGCCAGCAGCTTGGCCCTTAACACCGGGGAGCTGTTTTTT. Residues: CASSLALNTGELFF.

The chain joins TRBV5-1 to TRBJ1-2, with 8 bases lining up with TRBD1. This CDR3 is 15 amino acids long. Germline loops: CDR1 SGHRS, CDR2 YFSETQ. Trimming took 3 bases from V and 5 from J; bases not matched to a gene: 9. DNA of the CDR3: TGCGCCAGCAGCTCATCAGGGGGCTCTGGATATGGCTACACCTTC. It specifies CASSSSGGSGYGYTF. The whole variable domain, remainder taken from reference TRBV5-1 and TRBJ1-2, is KAGVTQTPRYLIKTRGQQVTLSCSPISGHRSVSWYQQTPGQGLQFLFEYFSETQRNKGNFPGRFSGRQFSNSRSEMNVSTLELGDSALYLCASSSSGGSGYGYTFGSGTRLTVV.

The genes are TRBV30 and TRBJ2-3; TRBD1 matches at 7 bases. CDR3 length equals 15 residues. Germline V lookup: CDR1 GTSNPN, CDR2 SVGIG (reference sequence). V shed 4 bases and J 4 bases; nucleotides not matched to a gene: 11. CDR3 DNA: TGTGCCTGGAAGAAAACAGGGGCTATCTCAGATACGCAGTATTTT. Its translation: CAWKKTGAISDTQYF.

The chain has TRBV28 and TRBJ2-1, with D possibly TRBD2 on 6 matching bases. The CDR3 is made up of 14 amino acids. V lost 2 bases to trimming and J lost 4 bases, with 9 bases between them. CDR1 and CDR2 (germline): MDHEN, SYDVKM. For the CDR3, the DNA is TGTGCCAGCAGTTTAGCGACTAGATACAATGAGCAGTTCTTC. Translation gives CASSLATRYNEQFF.

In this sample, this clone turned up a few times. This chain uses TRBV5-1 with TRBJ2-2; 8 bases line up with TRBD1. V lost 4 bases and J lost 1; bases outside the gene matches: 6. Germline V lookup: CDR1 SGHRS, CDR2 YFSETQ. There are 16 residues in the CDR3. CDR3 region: CASSIGQGLNTGELFF. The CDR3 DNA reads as TGCGCCAGCAGCATCGGACAGGGCCTGAACACCGGGGAGCTGTTTTTT.